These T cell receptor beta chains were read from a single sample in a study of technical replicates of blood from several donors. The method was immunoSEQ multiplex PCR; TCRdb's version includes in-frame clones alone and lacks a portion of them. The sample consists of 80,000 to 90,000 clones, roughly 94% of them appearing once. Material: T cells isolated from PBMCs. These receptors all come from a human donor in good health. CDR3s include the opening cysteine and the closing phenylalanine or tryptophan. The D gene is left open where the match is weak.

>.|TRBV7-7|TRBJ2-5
CASSSGIQETQYF
TGTGCCAGCAGCTCCGGGATCCAAGAGACCCAGTACTTC
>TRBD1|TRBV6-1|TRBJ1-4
CASRLQGAFEKLFF
TGTGCCAGCAGACTACAGGGGGCGTTTGAAAAACTGTTTTTT
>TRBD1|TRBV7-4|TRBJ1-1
CASSFAGQGPMNTEAFF
TGTGCCAGCAGCTTCGCCGGACAGGGCCCGATGAACACTGAAGCTTTCTTT
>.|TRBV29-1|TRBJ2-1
CSVGRDNEQFF
TGCAGCGTTGGGAGGGACAATGAGCAGTTCTTC
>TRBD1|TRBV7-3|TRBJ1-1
CASSAGQANTEAFF
TGTGCCAGCAGCGCGGGACAGGCGAACACTGAAGCTTTCTTT
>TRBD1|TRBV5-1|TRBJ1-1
CASSSTGGASSEAFF
TGCGCCAGCAGCTCTACAGGGGGCGCGTCCTCTGAAGCTTTCTTT
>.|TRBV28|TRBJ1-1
CASSLYGWNTEAFF
TGTGCCAGCAGTTTATACGGGTGGAACACTGAAGCTTTCTTT
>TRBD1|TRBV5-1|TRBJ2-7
CASSTATQGAREQYF
TGCGCCAGCAGTACCGCTACCCAGGGGGCGCGTGAGCAGTACTTC
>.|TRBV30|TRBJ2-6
CAGAKGRSGANVLTF
TGTGCCGGGGCCAAAGGTCGCTCTGGGGCCAACGTCCTGACTTTC
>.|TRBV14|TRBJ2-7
CASRGGTYEQYF
TGTGCCAGCAGAGGCGGGACCTACGAGCAGTACTTC
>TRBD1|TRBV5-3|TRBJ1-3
CARSFRGDTIYF
TGTGCCAGAAGCTTCAGGGGGGACACCATATATTTT
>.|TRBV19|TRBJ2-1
CASLETDSNEQFF
TGTGCCAGCCTAGAGACAGACTCAAATGAGCAGTTCTTC
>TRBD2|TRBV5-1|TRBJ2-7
CASSLVPSGSTYEQYF
TGCGCCAGCAGCTTGGTACCCAGCGGGAGCACCTACGAGCAGTACTTC
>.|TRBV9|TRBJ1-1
CASRRGSEGDTEAFF
TGTGCCAGCAGGAGGGGCAGCGAGGGGGACACTGAAGCTTTCTTT
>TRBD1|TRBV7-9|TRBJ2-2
CAGMTAQGLHTGELFF
TGTGCCGGCATGACAGCACAGGGGCTTCACACCGGGGAGCTGTTTTTT
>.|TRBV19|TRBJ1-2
CASRIREERGYTF
TGTGCCAGTAGGATCCGGGAGGAGCGAGGCTACACCTTC
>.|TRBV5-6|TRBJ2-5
CASSSGQRETQYF
TGTGCCAGCAGCTCCGGACAGCGAGAGACCCAGTACTTC
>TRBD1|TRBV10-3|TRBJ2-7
CAITPGQGLYEQYF
TGTGCCATCACCCCGGGACAGGGCCTATACGAGCAGTACTTC
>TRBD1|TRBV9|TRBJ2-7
CASSARDRVYEQYF
TGTGCCAGCAGCGCCCGGGACAGGGTCTACGAGCAGTACTTC
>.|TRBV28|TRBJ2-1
CASSFPPRLVVFF
TGTGCCAGCAGTTTTCCGCCCCGACTAGTGGTCTTCTTC
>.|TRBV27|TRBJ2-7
CASSLERALGTEQYF
TGTGCCAGCAGTTTGGAGCGGGCCCTGGGAACCGAGCAGTACTTC
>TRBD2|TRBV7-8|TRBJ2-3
CASSFNGRGTDTQYF
TGTGCCAGCAGCTTTAACGGGAGGGGCACAGATACGCAGTATTTT